This T cell receptor beta chain was captured by sequencing in a study of T-cell reconstitution after alpha-beta-depleted transplantation in children. Overall study results and limits: Reportedly, roughly two months post-transplant, alpha-beta T cells arose from several hundred expanded graft clones. The origin of high day-60 TCRbeta diversity in some patients lay in surviving recipient T cells and thymic progenitors. T cells produced anew were the main source of T-cell counts and diversity one year after transplant.

With regard to this clonotype: What it recognizes is unknown.

Unique molecular identifiers were used in preparing the TCRbeta library. Using its own MiXCR run on the PCR reads, TCRdb lists one record per CDR3 protein. The sample yields approximately 800,000 distinct CDR3 sequences, approximately 15% seen once. This CDR3 is 15 amino acids long. Trimming stripped 0 bases from V and 2 bases from J, with 9 bases between. From germline, CDR1 is SGDLS and CDR2 YYNGEE. Source: PBMCs, mostly from graft donor cells, taken 360 days after TCRalphabeta/CD19-depleted stem cell transplant. V gene TRBV9 combines with J gene TRBJ2-1, with TRBD1 as a possible D gene (6 bases). The TCR was taken from a male patient between 5 and 17 years old who had a stem cell transplant for acute lymphoblastic leukemia, so the T cells may come from the graft donor. CDR3 loop: CASSVVWTAYNEQFF. The CDR3 DNA reads as TGTGCCAGCAGCGTAGTTTGGACAGCCTACAATGAGCAGTTCTTC. Based on the CDR3 plus reference TRBV9 and TRBJ2-1, the full variable domain is DSGVTQTPKHLITATGQRVTLRCSPRSGDLSVYWYQQSLDQGLQFLIQYYNGEERAKGNILERFSAQQFPDLHSELNLSSLELGDSALYFCASSVVWTAYNEQFFGPGTRLTVL.